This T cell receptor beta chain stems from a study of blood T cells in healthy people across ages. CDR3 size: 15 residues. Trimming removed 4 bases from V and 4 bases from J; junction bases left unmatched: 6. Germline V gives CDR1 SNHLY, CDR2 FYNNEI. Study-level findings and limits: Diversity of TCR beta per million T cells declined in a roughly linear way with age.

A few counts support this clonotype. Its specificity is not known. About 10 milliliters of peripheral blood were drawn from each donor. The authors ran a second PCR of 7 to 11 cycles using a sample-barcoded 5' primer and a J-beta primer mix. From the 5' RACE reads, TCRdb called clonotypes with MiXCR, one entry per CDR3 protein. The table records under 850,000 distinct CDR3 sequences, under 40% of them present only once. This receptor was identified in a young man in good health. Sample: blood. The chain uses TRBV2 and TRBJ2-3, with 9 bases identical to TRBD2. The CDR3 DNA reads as TGTGCCAGCAGTGTGATTAGCGGGGGACCAGATACGCAGTATTTT. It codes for CASSVISGGPDTQYF.